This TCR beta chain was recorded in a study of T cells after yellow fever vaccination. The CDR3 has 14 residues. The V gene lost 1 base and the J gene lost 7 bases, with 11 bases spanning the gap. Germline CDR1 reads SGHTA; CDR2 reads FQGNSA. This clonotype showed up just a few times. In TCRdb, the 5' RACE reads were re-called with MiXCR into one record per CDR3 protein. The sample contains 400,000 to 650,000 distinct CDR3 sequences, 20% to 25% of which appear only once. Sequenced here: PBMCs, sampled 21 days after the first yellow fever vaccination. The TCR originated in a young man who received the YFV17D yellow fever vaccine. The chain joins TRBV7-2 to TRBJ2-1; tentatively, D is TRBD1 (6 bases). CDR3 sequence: CASSLVGGPNEQFF. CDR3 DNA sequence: TGTGCCAGCAGCTTAGTAGGGGGACCAAATGAGCAGTTCTTC. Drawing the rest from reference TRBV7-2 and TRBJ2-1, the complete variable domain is GAGVSQSPSNKVTEKGKDVELRCDPISGHTALYWYRQSLGQGLEFLIYFQGNSAPDKSGLPSDRFSAERTGGSVSTLTIQRTQQEDSAVYLCASSLVGGPNEQFFGPGTRLTVL.